The 29 T cell receptor beta chains given below trace back to one sample, sequenced in a study of blood T cell repertoires in COVID-19. Data came from immunoSEQ multiplex PCR; TCRdb stores just in-frame clones and leaves some out. The sample records 130,000 to 150,000 clones, about 90% being singletons. Sample: peripheral blood. The receptors derive from a human donor in a cohort sampled during active COVID-19.

V gene TRBV18 combines with J gene TRBJ2-7, with unresolved D. Trimming removed 1 base from V and 2 bases from J, with 9 bases in between. The CDR3 is 14 amino acids. In germline, CDR1 is KGHSH, CDR2 LQKENI. CDR3: CASSPQSPTYEQYF. The CDR3 nucleotides are TGTGCCAGCTCACCACAGAGCCCAACCTACGAGCAGTACTTC.

The chain links TRBV5-5 to TRBJ2-7; unclear D gene. Germline loops: CDR1 SGHKS, CDR2 YYEKEE (reference sequence). This CDR3 contains 13 residues. V was pared by 4 bases and J by 2 bases, with 10 bases between. The CDR3 region has the DNA TGTGCCAGCAGCGTGAGTCCTCCCTACGAGCAGTACTTC. Translation: CASSVSPPYEQYF.

This clone was counted a single time. The V call is TRBV12-5, the J call TRBJ1-6; 7 bases agree with TRBD1. The CDR3 extends over 18 amino acids. The germline V gene has CDR1 LGHNT and CDR2 FRNRAP. Trimming removed 0 bases from V and 7 bases from J; junction bases left unmatched: 12. CDR3 in DNA: TGTGCTAGTGGTTTGGTAAAAAAGTTAGGGACAGAAAATTCACCCCTCCACTTT. It specifies CASGLVKKLGTENSPLHF.

The rearrangement uses TRBV4-1 and TRBJ2-2; TRBD1 matches 7 bases. With V trimmed by 6 bases and J by 5 bases, 3 bases remained unmatched. Germline CDR1 MGHRA, CDR2 YSYEKL. This CDR3 spans 13 amino acids. This chain's CDR3 is CASRLQGTGELFF. CDR3 nucleotide sequence: TGCGCCAGCAGGCTACAGGGGACCGGGGAGCTGTTTTTT.

The chain links TRBV19 to TRBJ1-1; 7 bases are a match to TRBD1. V dropped 9 bases and J dropped 4; count of bases not matched to a gene: 8. The CDR3 totals 13 residues. Germline V lookup: CDR1 LNHDA, CDR2 SQIVND (reference sequence). The CDR3 loop reads CASQRQGRTEAFF. DNA for the CDR3: TGTGCCAGCCAGAGACAGGGTCGCACTGAAGCTTTCTTT.

To note about this clone: At one end the junction does not follow the germline gene, possibly because of a read error. The gene calls are TRBV20-1 and TRBJ2-7; 9 nucleotides match TRBD2. The CDR3 has 9 amino acids. Per germline, CDR1 DFQATT and CDR2 SNEGSKA (reference sequence). The CDR3 loop is CSARAGGIF. CDR3 sequence (DNA): TGCAGTGCTAGGGCGGGAGGGATATTC.

The chain joins TRBV6-1 to TRBJ1-1, with D perhaps TRBD1 (5 bases). CDR3 length: 11 amino acids. Trimming removed 4 bases from V and 10 bases from J, with 10 bases in between. The germline V gene has CDR1 MNHNS and CDR2 SASEGT. CDR3 sequence (DNA): TGTGCCAGCAGTGGAGCGGGGGGAGCTTTCTTT. This sequence encodes CASSGAGGAFF.

This chain links TRBV20-1 with TRBJ1-1; 7 bases map to TRBD1. V gave up 3 bases and J gave up 7 bases; unmatched junction bases: 5. The CDR3 is 12 amino acids. Germline assignment: CDR1 DFQATT and CDR2 SNEGSKA (reference sequence). The CDR3 here is CSASGTVNEAFF. The CDR3 DNA reads TGCAGTGCTAGTGGGACAGTTAATGAAGCTTTCTTT.

This clone was picked up a small number of times. The rearrangement links TRBV3-1 (or the pseudogene TRBV3-2) to TRBJ2-5; 12 bases agree with TRBD2. The junction had 6 bases not matched to a gene; V was cut back by 4 bases and J by 3 bases. Germline values: CDR1 LGHDT, CDR2 YNNKEL (reference sequence). The CDR3 covers 16 residues. CDR3 nucleotides: TGTGCCAGCAGCCCTTTAAGACTAGCGGGGGAAGAGACCCAGTACTTC. Its protein product is CASSPLRLAGEETQYF.

This clone occurred many times. The rearrangement joins TRBV6-4 to TRBJ2-1; 11 bases align to TRBD1. CDR1 and CDR2 (germline): MRHNA, SNTAGT. Trimming took 3 bases from V and 8 from J; bases not matched to a gene: 6. This CDR3 is built from 15 residues. The CDR3 DNA is TGTGCCAGCAGTGAGGGACAGGGGGATAGGGATGAGCAGTTCTTC. This translates into CASSEGQGDRDEQFF.

The chain uses TRBV6-6 and TRBJ1-1; TRBD1 matches 9 bases. CDR3 length: 15 residues. After removal of 0 bases from V and 1 base from J, the junction contained 0 bases not matched to a gene. Per the germline V gene, CDR1 is MNHNY and CDR2 is SVGAGI (reference sequence). CDR3 protein: CASSYSGQGNTEAFF. The CDR3 DNA sequence: TGTGCCAGCAGTTACTCGGGACAGGGGAACACTGAAGCTTTCTTT.

This chain joins TRBV7-9 and TRBJ2-5; 9 nucleotides align to TRBD2. V shed 3 bases, J shed 1 base, and the junction held 3 bases outside the gene matches. The germline V gene encodes CDR1 SEHNR and CDR2 FQNEAQ (reference sequence). The CDR3 is made up of 15 amino acids. In nucleotides, the CDR3 is TGTGCCAGCAGCTTCATAGCGGGAGTCCAAGAGACCCAGTACTTC. It codes for CASSFIAGVQETQYF.

This clone was recorded once. The chain joins TRBV29-1 to TRBJ1-1; D uncertain. CDR3 length equals 13 residues. Trimming took 4 bases from V and 1 from J, leaving 10 bases between them. CDR1 is SQVTM, CDR2 ANQGSEA, per germline. The CDR3 loop is CSVAQVPNTEAFF. Here the CDR3 DNA reads TGCAGCGTTGCCCAGGTACCGAACACTGAAGCTTTCTTT.

This chain connects TRBV28 to TRBJ2-3, with 8 bases lining up with TRBD2. Germline V gives CDR1 MDHEN, CDR2 SYDVKM. There are 16 residues in the CDR3. V shed 4 bases, J shed 1 base, and the junction held 7 bases outside the gene matches. Here the CDR3 reads CASSWTRAGGTDTQYF. CDR3 DNA sequence: TGTGCCAGCAGTTGGACCCGAGCGGGAGGCACAGATACGCAGTATTTT.

The chain joins TRBV28 to TRBJ1-4; TRBD1 might be the D (5 bases). The CDR3 totals 16 residues. Trimming stripped 1 base from V and 3 bases from J, with 12 bases between. The germline gives CDR1 MDHEN, CDR2 SYDVKM. CDR3 amino acids: CASSLLGTVANEKLFF. DNA for the CDR3: TGTGCCAGCAGTTTATTGGGGACTGTAGCTAATGAAAAACTGTTTTTT. The entire variable domain, with the rest obtained from reference TRBV28 and TRBJ1-4, is as follows: DVKVTQSSRYLVKRTGEKVFLECVQDMDHENMFWYRQDPGLGLRLIYFSYDVKMKEKGDIPEGYSVSREKKERFSLILESASTNQTSMYLCASSLLGTVANEKLFFGSGTQLSVL.

This clone turned up a few times. J is TRBJ2-1 and V is TRBV11-2, with D possibly being TRBD2 (6 bases). The CDR3 loop spans 17 amino acids. CDR1 is SGHAT and CDR2 is FQNNGV in the germline V gene. Trimming removed 2 bases from V and 6 bases from J, with 20 bases in between. The CDR3 nucleotides read TGTGCCAGCAGCTTAACCATCCCTAGCGCGCAGCGCAATGAGCAGTTCTTC. Translating it yields CASSLTIPSAQRNEQFF.

CDR3 sequence reads: CASRAGTGVTGANVLTF. In DNA, the CDR3 is TGTGCCAGTAGGGCCGGGACAGGGGTTACTGGGGCCAACGTCCTGACTTTC. The chain employs TRBV19 and TRBJ2-6, with TRBD1 matching over 10 bases. In germline, CDR1 is LNHDA, CDR2 SQIVND (reference sequence). V lost 6 bases and J lost 2; bases outside the gene matches: 7. This CDR3 comprises 17 residues.

The chain's CDR3 is CASSLRDRVDQPQHF. The CDR3 coding sequence is TGTGCCAGCAGCTTGAGGGACAGGGTCGATCAGCCCCAGCATTTT. The rearrangement uses TRBV7-2 and TRBJ1-5; 9 bases align to TRBD1. V dropped 3 bases and J dropped 5; count of bases not matched to a gene: 5. Germline CDR1 is SGHTA and CDR2 is FQGNSA. This CDR3 has 15 residues.

This clone was observed a single time. The J gene is TRBJ2-7, the V gene TRBV30, with a weak D call TRBD2 (6 bases). V was trimmed by 4 bases and J by 5 bases, leaving 12 bases between them. From germline, CDR1 is GTSNPN and CDR2 SVGIG (reference sequence). The CDR3 contains 12 residues. The CDR3 DNA is TGTGCCTGGAACGGGGGAGGAAACGAGCAGTACTTC. Protein: CAWNGGGNEQYF.

The chain employs TRBV11-2 and TRBJ1-4; 7 bases are a match to TRBD1. Unmatched junction bases numbered 7, after V lost 5 bases and J lost 4 bases. This CDR3 has 15 residues. Germline lookup yields CDR1 SGHAT and CDR2 FQNNGV. The CDR3 DNA follows: TGTGCCAGCAGCACGTACGGGACAGTTAATGAAAAACTGTTTTTT. Protein sequence: CASSTYGTVNEKLFF. Complete variable domain (other parts from reference TRBV11-2 and TRBJ1-4): EAGVAQSPRYKIIEKRQSVAFWCNPISGHATLYWYQQILGQGPKLLIQFQNNGVVDDSQLPKDRFSAERLKGVDSTLKIQPAKLEDSAVYLCASSTYGTVNEKLFFGSGTQLSVL.

Note on this clone: In the same sample, other DNA sequences code for this CDR3. The chain employs TRBV6-5 and TRBJ1-3; a possible D gene is TRBD1 (6 bases). Trimming shortened V by 2 bases and J by 1 base, and 9 bases separated the two germline ends. CDR1 and CDR2 (germline): MNHEY, SVGAGI. The CDR3 covers 15 residues. CDR3 sequence: CASSYGGSSGNTIYF. The CDR3 DNA reads TGTGCCAGCAGTTACGGGGGCTCTTCTGGAAACACCATATATTTT.

This clone has a count of ten or more. The genes are TRBV7-2 and TRBJ1-2; D unclear. Germline-derived CDR1 and CDR2 are SGHTA and FQGNSA. With 6 bases removed from V and 5 bases from J, the gap between germline ends came to 13 bases. The CDR3 runs 13 residues. CDR3 sequence: CASSFRTGYGYTF. DNA of the CDR3: TGTGCCAGCAGTTTCAGGACGGGATATGGCTACACCTTC.

The V and J genes are TRBV5-4 and TRBJ2-1; 10 nucleotides match TRBD1. This CDR3 is 15 amino acids long. Germline V gene data show CDR1 as SGHNT and CDR2 as YYREEE (reference sequence). V lost 3 bases, J lost 1 base, and 1 base stayed unmatched. For the CDR3, the DNA is TGTGCCAGCAGCTGGGACAGGGGATCCTACAATGAGCAGTTCTTC. Translation: CASSWDRGSYNEQFF. Drawing the rest from reference TRBV5-4 and TRBJ2-1, the complete variable domain is ETGVTQSPTHLIKTRGQQVTLRCSSQSGHNTVSWYQQALGQGPQFIFQYYREEENGRGNFPPRFSGLQFPNYSSELNVNALELDDSALYLCASSWDRGSYNEQFFGPGTRLTVL.

The V gene is TRBV4-3, the J gene TRBJ2-7; 11 bases are a match to TRBD1. V gave up 0 bases and J gave up 4 bases; unmatched junction bases: 5. Germline V gene data show CDR1 as LGHNA and CDR2 as YSLEER. CDR3 length: 16 residues. In DNA form, the CDR3 reads TGCGCCAGCAGCCAAGAATCGGGGACAGGGGGTTACGAGCAGTACTTC. Amino acid sequence: CASSQESGTGGYEQYF.

The chain carries TRBV5-4 and TRBJ2-3, with a tentative D call TRBD1 (6 bases). V was trimmed by 4 bases and J by 6 bases, leaving 9 bases between them. Per germline, CDR1 SGHNT and CDR2 YYREEE (reference sequence). The length of the CDR3 is 12 residues. The CDR3: CASSHRVDTQYF. As DNA, the CDR3 is TGTGCCAGCAGCCACAGGGTGGATACGCAGTATTTT. The full variable domain, rest sourced from reference TRBV5-4 and TRBJ2-3, is ETGVTQSPTHLIKTRGQQVTLRCSSQSGHNTVSWYQQALGQGPQFIFQYYREEENGRGNFPPRFSGLQFPNYSSELNVNALELDDSALYLCASSHRVDTQYFGPGTRLTVL.

The rearrangement links TRBV19 to TRBJ2-3; 8 nucleotides agree with TRBD2. After removal of 3 bases from V and 2 bases from J, the junction contained 7 bases not matched to a gene. Germline lookup yields CDR1 LNHDA and CDR2 SQIVND (reference sequence). This CDR3 region has 16 residues. DNA for the CDR3: TGTGCCAGTAGTATTCGGCGAGCGGGGGTCACAGATACGCAGTATTTT. It yields the protein CASSIRRAGVTDTQYF.

This chain uses TRBV24-1 with TRBJ2-7, with TRBD1 identical over 7 bases. Germline V gene lookup returns CDR1 KGHDR and CDR2 SFDVKD. The CDR3 runs 16 residues. J was trimmed by 2 bases and V by 3 bases; bases with no gene match: 9. The DNA of the CDR3 is TGTGCCACCAGTGATCCGGGGACAGCGAGCCCCTACGAGCAGTACTTC. Its translation is CATSDPGTASPYEQYF.

V usage is TRBV7-6 and J usage is TRBJ2-2, with no clear D. CDR3 length: 15 residues. V dropped 1 base and J dropped 5 bases, with 11 bases sitting between them. CDR1 is SGHVS, CDR2 FNYEAQ, per germline. The CDR3: CASSLEQLLTGELFF. The CDR3 DNA sequence: TGTGCCAGCAGCTTAGAACAGCTTCTAACCGGGGAGCTGTTTTTT. The full variable domain, with the rest looked up from reference TRBV7-6 and TRBJ2-2, is GAGVSQSPRYKVTKRGQDVALRCDPISGHVSLYWYRQALGQGPEFLTYFNYEAQQDKSGLPNDRFSAERPEGSISTLTIQRTEQRDSAMYRCASSLEQLLTGELFFGEGSRLTVL.

V and J are TRBV3-1 (or the pseudogene TRBV3-2) and TRBJ1-6; D ambiguous. The germline V and J ends were trimmed by 0 bases and 6 bases, with 12 bases remaining between them. CDR3 length: 16 residues. The V gene's germline CDR1 is LGHDT and CDR2 YNNKEL (reference sequence). In nucleotides, the CDR3 is TGTGCCAGCAGCCAAGATCGCCAGGTGGTTAATTCACCCCTCCACTTT. The encoded protein is CASSQDRQVVNSPLHF.